What follows is one TCR beta chain and its context. Its antigen is still unknown. This entry belongs to a study of CD8 T cells in Susac syndrome. Points from the study as a whole: An acknowledgment was made by the study that its TCR sequencing and HLA analysis involved relatively few individuals.

V was pared by 3 bases and J by 6 bases, with 17 bases between. In germline, CDR1 is MDHEN, CDR2 SYDVKM. This CDR3 comprises 15 residues. Random hexamers were used to reverse transcribe an amount of roughly 0.45 to 1 ug RNA. The TCR beta CDR3 was amplified by immunoSEQ multiplex PCR across 54 Vbeta, 13 Jbeta. One entry per CDR3 protein results from TCRdb running MiXCR on the immunoSEQ multiplex PCR reads. The sample consists of approximately 120,000 distinct CDR3 sequences, over 90% of them appearing once. High-throughput TCR beta sequencing covered peripheral CD8+ and CD4+ T cells. The patients serving as multiple sclerosis controls were treatment-naive. They had stable or active relapsing-remitting disease and fulfilled revised McDonald criteria.

This sequence originates from a human donor with multiple sclerosis. Sequenced sample: CD8+ T cells from PBMCs. The J gene is TRBJ1-2, the V gene TRBV28, with no clear D. CDR3 DNA sequence: TGTGCCAGCAGTTTCCTCCTCCGTGGGGATGATGGCTACACCTTC. Its translation is CASSFLLRGDDGYTF.